This TCR beta chain was obtained from a study of patients and donors after allogeneic stem cell transplantation. This clonotype was detected a few times. A single record per CDR3 protein comes from TCRdb applying MiXCR to the RT-PCR reads. The table records about a million distinct CDR3 sequences, approximately 18% of them present only once. With 0 bases removed from V and 0 bases from J, the gap between germline ends came to 8 bases. The CDR3 has 16 residues. The germline CDR1 and CDR2 sequences are KGHSH and LQKENI. This clonotype originated in a human donor who was either an allogeneic HSCT recipient or a stem cell or donor lymphocyte infusion donor (not recorded which). It is not recorded whose cells these are; they may come from a transplant donor. V and J are TRBV18 and TRBJ2-2; D not certain. Sequencing input: blood, either unsorted or a sorted T cell fraction (not recorded which). In DNA form, the CDR3 reads TGTGCCAGCTCACCACCCTGGGTTGCGAACACCGGGGAGCTGTTTTTT. Translation: CASSPPWVANTGELFF.